The entry that follows covers one T cell receptor beta chain sequence. Its antigen is unidentified. Germline values: CDR1 SGHDT, CDR2 YYEEEE. V gave up 1 base and J gave up 7 bases, with 8 bases separating them. The CDR3 is 12 amino acids. This entry belongs to a study of beta chain features in type 1 diabetes. Across the whole study: Sorted cell examination encompassed under 130 million cells across all samples.

CD4+ naive, central memory, regulatory and stem cell-like memory cells were sorted via CD45RO/CCR7/CD25/CD127/CD95/CD27. Regarding the study as a whole: Patients with type 1 diabetes carried fewer insertions and had more deletions at their VDJ junctions. TCRB CDR3s from Type 1 diabetes patients were moderately but significantly shorter in all four CD4+ subsets.

Sequencing targeted expressed TCRB transcripts, as all isolated RNA had been reverse transcribed. Assay: immunoSEQ multiplex PCR; the TCRdb copy retains only in-frame clones and omits some. Here the sample spans about 250,000 clones, 13% to 15% being singletons. The chain links TRBV5-6 to TRBJ1-2, with D possibly being TRBD1 (5 bases). Sequencing was done on a sample of naive CD4+ T cells from blood. The sequence was collected from a woman aged 40 to 49 in good health. CDR3 protein: CASSLRGGGYTF. CDR3 bases: TGTGCCAGCAGCTTGAGGGGCGGTGGCTACACCTTC.